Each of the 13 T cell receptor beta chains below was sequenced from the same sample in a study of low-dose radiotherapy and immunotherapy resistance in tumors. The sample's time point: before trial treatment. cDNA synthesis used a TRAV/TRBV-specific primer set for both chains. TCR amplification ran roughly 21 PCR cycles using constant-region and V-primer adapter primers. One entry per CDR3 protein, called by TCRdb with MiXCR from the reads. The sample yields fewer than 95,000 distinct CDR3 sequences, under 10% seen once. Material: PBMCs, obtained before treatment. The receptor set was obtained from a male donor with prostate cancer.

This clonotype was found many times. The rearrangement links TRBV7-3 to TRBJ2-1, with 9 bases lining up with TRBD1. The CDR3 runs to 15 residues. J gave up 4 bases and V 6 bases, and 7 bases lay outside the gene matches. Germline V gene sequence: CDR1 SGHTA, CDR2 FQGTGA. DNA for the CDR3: TGTGCCAGCAGTACAACAGGGGGCTCGTACAATGAGCAGTTCTTC. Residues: CASSTTGGSYNEQFF.

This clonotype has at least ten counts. The CDR3 coding sequence is TGTGCCAGCAGCTTAGTTTCTGTAGCCAAAAACATTCAGTACTTC. This sequence encodes CASSLVSVAKNIQYF. This chain connects TRBV7-9 to TRBJ2-4; D call uncertain. The germline V gene has CDR1 SEHNR and CDR2 FQNEAQ (reference sequence). Trimming took off 1 base at V and 0 bases at J, with 7 bases between the two ends. This CDR3 region has 15 residues.

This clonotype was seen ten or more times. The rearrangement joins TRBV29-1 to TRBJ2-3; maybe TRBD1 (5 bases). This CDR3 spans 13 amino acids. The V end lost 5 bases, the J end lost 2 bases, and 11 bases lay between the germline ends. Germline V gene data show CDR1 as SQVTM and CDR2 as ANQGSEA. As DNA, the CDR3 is TGCAGCGTTCTCAGGGTCGACACAGATACGCAGTATTTT. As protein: CSVLRVDTDTQYF.

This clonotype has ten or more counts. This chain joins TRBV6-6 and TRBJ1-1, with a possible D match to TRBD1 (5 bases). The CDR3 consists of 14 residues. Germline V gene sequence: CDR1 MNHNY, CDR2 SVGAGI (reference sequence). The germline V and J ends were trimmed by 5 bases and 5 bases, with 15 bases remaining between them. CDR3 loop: CASSDSDSRTEAFF. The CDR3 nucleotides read TGTGCCAGCAGTGACAGCGATTCGAGGACTGAAGCTTTCTTT.

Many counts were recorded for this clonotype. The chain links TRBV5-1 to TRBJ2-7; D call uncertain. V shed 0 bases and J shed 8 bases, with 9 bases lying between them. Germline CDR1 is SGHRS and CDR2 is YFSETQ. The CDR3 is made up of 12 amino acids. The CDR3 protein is CASSLEGDKQYF. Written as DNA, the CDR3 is TGCGCCAGCAGCTTGGAAGGCGACAAGCAGTACTTC. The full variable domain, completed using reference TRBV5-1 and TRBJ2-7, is KAGVTQTPRYLIKTRGQQVTLSCSPISGHRSVSWYQQTPGQGLQFLFEYFSETQRNKGNFPGRFSGRQFSNSRSEMNVSTLELGDSALYLCASSLEGDKQYFGPGTRLTVT.

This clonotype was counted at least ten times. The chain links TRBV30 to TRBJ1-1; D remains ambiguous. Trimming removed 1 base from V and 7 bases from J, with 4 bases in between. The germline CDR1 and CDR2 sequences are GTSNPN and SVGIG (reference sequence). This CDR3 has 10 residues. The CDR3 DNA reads TGTGCCTGGAGTGCGGTTGAAGCTTTCTTT. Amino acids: CAWSAVEAFF.

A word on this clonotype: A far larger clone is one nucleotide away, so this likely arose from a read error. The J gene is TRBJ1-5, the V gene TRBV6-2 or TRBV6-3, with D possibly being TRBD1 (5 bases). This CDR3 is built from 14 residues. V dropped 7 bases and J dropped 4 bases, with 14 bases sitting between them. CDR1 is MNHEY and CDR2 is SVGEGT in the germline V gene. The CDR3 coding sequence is TGTGCCAGCAAGACAGAAGTCAGAAATCAGCCCCAGCATTTT. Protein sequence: CASKTEVRNQPQHF.

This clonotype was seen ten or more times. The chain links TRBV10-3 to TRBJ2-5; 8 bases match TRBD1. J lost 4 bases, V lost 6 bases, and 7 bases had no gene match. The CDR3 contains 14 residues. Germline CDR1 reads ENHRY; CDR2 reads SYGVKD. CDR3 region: CAIRGDRFLETQYF. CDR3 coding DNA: TGTGCCATCAGGGGGGACAGGTTTTTAGAGACCCAGTACTTC.

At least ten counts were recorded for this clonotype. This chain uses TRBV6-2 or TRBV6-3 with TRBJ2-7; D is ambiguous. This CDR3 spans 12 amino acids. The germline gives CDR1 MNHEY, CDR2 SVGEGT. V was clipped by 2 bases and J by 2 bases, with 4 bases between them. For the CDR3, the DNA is TGTGCCAGCAGTTACCGCACCTACGAGCAGTACTTC. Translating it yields CASSYRTYEQYF.

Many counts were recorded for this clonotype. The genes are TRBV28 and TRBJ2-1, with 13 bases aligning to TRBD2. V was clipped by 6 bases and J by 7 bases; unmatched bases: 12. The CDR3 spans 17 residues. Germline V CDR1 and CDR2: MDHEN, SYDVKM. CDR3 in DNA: TGTGCCAGCAGCCTTGGGCCCGGGACTAGCGGGGTTAATGAGCAGTTCTTC. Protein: CASSLGPGTSGVNEQFF.

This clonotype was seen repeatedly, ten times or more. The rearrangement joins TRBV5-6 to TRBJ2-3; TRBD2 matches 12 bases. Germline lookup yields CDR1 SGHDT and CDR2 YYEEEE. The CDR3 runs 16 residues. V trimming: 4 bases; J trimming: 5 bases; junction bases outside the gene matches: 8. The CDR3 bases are TGTGCCAGCAGCGGTCGACTAGCGGGAGCTAGAGATACGCAGTATTTT. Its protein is CASSGRLAGARDTQYF.

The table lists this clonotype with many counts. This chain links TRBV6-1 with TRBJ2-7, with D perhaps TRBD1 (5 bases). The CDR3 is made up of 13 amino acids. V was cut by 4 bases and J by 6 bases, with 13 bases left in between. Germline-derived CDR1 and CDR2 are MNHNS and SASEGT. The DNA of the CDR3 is TGTGCCAGCAGTGTTGCAGGGCTGGCCGAGCAGTACTTC. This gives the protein CASSVAGLAEQYF.

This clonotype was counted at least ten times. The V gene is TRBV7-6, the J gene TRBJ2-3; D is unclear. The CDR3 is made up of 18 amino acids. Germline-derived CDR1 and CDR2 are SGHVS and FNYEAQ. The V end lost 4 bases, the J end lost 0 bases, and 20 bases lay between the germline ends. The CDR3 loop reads CASSYRPPPWRSTDTQYF. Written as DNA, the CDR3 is TGTGCCAGCAGCTACCGCCCGCCGCCTTGGCGGAGCACAGATACGCAGTATTTT.